This TCR beta chain was sequenced during a study of T cell responses to AZD1222 COVID-19 vaccine. Sequenced by immunoSEQ multiplex PCR; TCRdb stores in-frame clones only, minus some. The profile shows some 150,000 clones, more than 75% of them singletons. General observations from the study: The reported proportion of spike-specific TCRs targeting unmutated variant regions was nearly half.

On this clone itself: Its specificity is unknown.

The TCR originated in an adult in good health. The sample in question was peripheral blood, obtained on day 0 of AZD1222 vaccination.

The CDR3 bases are TGTGCCACCAGCAGAGATTTATCGGGGGCAGATACGCAGTATTTT. This encodes CATSRDLSGADTQYF. The V and J genes are TRBV15 and TRBJ2-3, with D tentatively TRBD2 (6 bases). The CDR3 spans 15 residues. Trimming cost V 0 bases and J 4 bases, with 11 bases left between them. Germline loops: CDR1 LNHNV, CDR2 YYDKDF (reference sequence).